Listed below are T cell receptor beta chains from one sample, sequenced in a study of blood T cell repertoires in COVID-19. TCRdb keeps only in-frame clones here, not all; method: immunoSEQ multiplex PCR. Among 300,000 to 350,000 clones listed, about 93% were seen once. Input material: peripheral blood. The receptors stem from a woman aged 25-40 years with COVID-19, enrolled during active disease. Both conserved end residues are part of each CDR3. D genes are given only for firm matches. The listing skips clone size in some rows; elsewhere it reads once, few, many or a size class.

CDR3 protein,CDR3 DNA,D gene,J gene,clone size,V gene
CASRTTGGGEKLFF,TGTGCCAGCAGGACGACAGGGGGCGGTGAAAAACTGTTTTTT,TRBD1,TRBJ1-4,NA,TRBV6-5
CASSPRQGLDTEAFF,TGTGCCAGCTCACCCAGACAGGGTTTAGACACTGAAGCTTTCTTT,TRBD1,TRBJ1-1,NA,TRBV18
CASSLDWGGTNEKLFF,TGTGCCAGCAGCTTAGATTGGGGAGGAACTAATGAAAAACTGTTTTTT,NA,TRBJ1-4,NA,TRBV11-2
CASSVEFRAQANVLTF,TGTGCCAGCAGCGTAGAGTTCAGGGCCCAGGCCAACGTCCTGACTTTC,NA,TRBJ2-6,NA,TRBV9
CASSGVAGNTGELFF,TGTGCCAGCAGCGGGGTAGCGGGAAACACCGGGGAGCTGTTTTTT,TRBD2,TRBJ2-2,NA,TRBV11-2
CASSSSGGNQPQHF,NA,NA,TRBJ1-5,NA,TRBV6-5
CASSSPSGRWGSEQYF,TGTGCCAGCAGCTCCCCTAGCGGGAGGTGGGGCAGCGAGCAGTACTTC,TRBD2,TRBJ2-7,NA,TRBV13
CASSSQGKDGYTF,TGCGCCAGCAGCTCACAGGGAAAGGATGGCTACACCTTC,NA,TRBJ1-2,NA,TRBV5-1
CASSLGASNYGYTF,TGTGCCAGCAGCTTGGGGGCTAGTAACTATGGCTACACCTTC,NA,TRBJ1-2,few,TRBV7-9
CASRTGDGTDTQYF,TGTGCCAGCAGGACGGGGGACGGCACAGATACGCAGTATTTT,NA,TRBJ2-3,NA,TRBV6-5
CASSLAPGGTGELFF,TGCGCCAGCAGCTTGGCCCCGGGGGGCACCGGGGAGCTGTTTTTT,TRBD2,TRBJ2-2,NA,TRBV5-1
CASRRGRGEKLFF,TGTGCCAGCAGGAGGGGGAGAGGGGAAAAACTGTTTTTT,NA,TRBJ1-4,NA,TRBV2
CATGLPSNEKLFF,TGTGCCACCGGACTCCCTAGTAATGAAAAACTGTTTTTT,NA,TRBJ1-4,NA,TRBV6-5
CASSPGKSSYNEQFF,TGTGCCAGCAGTCCCGGGAAGAGCTCCTACAATGAGCAGTTCTTC,NA,TRBJ2-1,NA,TRBV2
CASSFGDRQIYGYTF,TGTGCCAGCAGCTTTGGGGACAGACAAATCTATGGCTACACCTTC,TRBD1,TRBJ1-2,NA,TRBV5-6
CSASDSHYGYTF,TGCAGTGCTAGTGACAGTCACTATGGCTACACCTTC,NA,TRBJ1-2,NA,TRBV20-1
CSVEPDRHRAFF,TGCAGCGTTGAACCGGACAGGCACCGGGCTTTCTTT,TRBD1,TRBJ1-1,NA,TRBV29-1
CASSQAGTSGRGSYNEQFF,TGCGCCAGCAGCCAAGCGGGGACTAGCGGGAGAGGGTCCTACAATGAGCAGTTCTTC,TRBD2,TRBJ2-1,NA,TRBV4-3
CASRGTSVYEQFF,TGTGCCAGCAGGGGGACTAGCGTCTATGAGCAGTTCTTC,TRBD2,TRBJ2-1,NA,TRBV6-7
CASSLGTIVSYEQYF,TGTGCCAGCAGCCTCGGGACTATTGTTTCCTACGAGCAGTACTTC,TRBD2,TRBJ2-7,once,TRBV4-2
CASTDRAGDEQYF,TGTGCCAGTACCGACAGGGCAGGGGACGAGCAGTACTTC,TRBD1,TRBJ2-7,NA,TRBV19
CASSLVAGYEQYF,TGTGCCAGCAGCTTAGTGGCGGGTTACGAGCAGTACTTC,NA,TRBJ2-7,NA,TRBV7-2
CASSSRGSGNTIYF,TGTGCCAGCAGTTCTCGGGGCTCTGGAAACACCATATATTTT,NA,TRBJ1-3,NA,TRBV27
CATSDSGQASTAQFF,TGTGCCACCAGTGACTCGGGACAGGCCTCTACGGCGCAGTTCTTC,TRBD1,TRBJ2-1,NA,TRBV24-1
CASSPRAGEADTQYF,TGTGCCAGCAGCCCCAGGGCTGGCGAGGCAGATACGCAGTATTTT,NA,TRBJ2-3,NA,TRBV7-9
CAISRQGTSGSSYNEQFF,TGTGCCATCAGTCGTCAGGGGACTAGCGGGAGCTCCTACAATGAGCAGTTCTTC,TRBD2,TRBJ2-1,NA,TRBV10-3
CASSPDRGGYGYTF,TGTGCCAGCTCACCGGACAGGGGCGGCTATGGCTACACCTTC,TRBD1,TRBJ1-2,NA,TRBV18
CASRGSGRASREQFF,TGTGCCAGCAGGGGGAGCGGGAGGGCCTCGCGTGAGCAGTTCTTC,TRBD2,TRBJ2-1,NA,TRBV27
CASSFTGEETQYF,TGCGCCAGCAGCTTTACCGGGGAGGAGACCCAGTACTTC,NA,TRBJ2-5,NA,TRBV5-1
CASSYSWASTDTQYF,TGTGCCAGCAGTTACTCTTGGGCTAGCACAGATACGCAGTATTTT,NA,TRBJ2-3,NA,TRBV6-6
CASSQGQIYGYTF,TGTGCCAGCAGCCAGGGACAGATCTATGGCTACACCTTC,TRBD1,TRBJ1-2,NA,TRBV5-6
CASSEGSGWQTQYF,TGTGCCAGCAGTGAAGGAAGCGGTTGGCAGACCCAGTACTTC,NA,TRBJ2-5,NA,TRBV6-1
CASSPGFFYGYTF,TGTGCCAGCAGCCCCGGGTTCTTTTATGGCTACACCTTC,NA,TRBJ1-2,once,TRBV6-2/TRBV6-3
CASRRTGKVKNIQYF,TGTGCCAGCAGGCGGACAGGGAAGGTCAAAAACATTCAGTACTTC,TRBD1,TRBJ2-4,once,TRBV27
CASRQDSYNEQFF,TGTGCCAGCAGGCAGGACTCTTACAATGAGCAGTTCTTC,NA,TRBJ2-1,NA,TRBV28
CASSHRLAEETQYF,TGTGCTAGCAGCCATAGGCTAGCAGAAGAGACCCAGTACTTC,NA,TRBJ2-5,NA,TRBV7-7
CASSVASTGDGNTIYF,TGTGCCAGCAGCGTAGCGTCGACAGGGGACGGAAACACCATATATTTT,TRBD1,TRBJ1-3,NA,TRBV9
CASSARGNQPQHF,TGTGCCAGCAGTGCCAGGGGGAATCAGCCCCAGCATTTT,TRBD1,TRBJ1-5,NA,TRBV25-1
CASSLNPPSEVRSEKLFF,TGTGCCAGCAGCCTCAACCCCCCCTCGGAAGTTCGGAGTGAAAAACTGTTTTTT,NA,TRBJ1-4,NA,TRBV7-6
CATSDQQGATDTQYF,TGTGCCACCAGTGATCAACAGGGGGCTACAGATACGCAGTATTTT,TRBD1,TRBJ2-3,NA,TRBV24-1
CSAPRGGEQYF,TGCAGTGCCCCGAGGGGGGGCGAGCAGTACTTC,NA,TRBJ2-7,NA,TRBV20-1
CAWKGDRGFGHTGELFF,TGTGCCTGGAAGGGAGACAGGGGGTTTGGGCACACCGGGGAGCTGTTTTTT,TRBD1,TRBJ2-2,NA,TRBV30
CASSLVRGNTGELFF,TGTGCCAGCAGCTTGGTACGCGGGAACACCGGGGAGCTGTTTTTT,NA,TRBJ2-2,NA,TRBV5-5
CAWNAGRSGTNEKLFF,TGTGCCTGGAATGCGGGACGTTCGGGCACTAATGAAAAACTGTTTTTT,NA,TRBJ1-4,NA,TRBV30
CASSPPGASGRVYEQFF,TGCGCCAGCAGCCCCCCTGGGGCTAGCGGGAGGGTCTATGAGCAGTTCTTC,TRBD2,TRBJ2-1,NA,TRBV4-1
CAISESGGRAIDTQYF,TGTGCCATCAGTGAGTCTGGCGGGAGGGCCATAGATACGCAGTATTTT,TRBD2,TRBJ2-3,NA,TRBV10-3
CASSFSGISYEQYF,TGTGCCAGCAGCTTTAGCGGGATCTCCTACGAGCAGTACTTC,TRBD2,TRBJ2-7,once,TRBV6-5
CASSLELAGGTGELFF,TGTGCCAGCAGCTTAGAACTAGCGGGAGGCACCGGGGAGCTGTTTTTT,TRBD2,TRBJ2-2,NA,TRBV7-2